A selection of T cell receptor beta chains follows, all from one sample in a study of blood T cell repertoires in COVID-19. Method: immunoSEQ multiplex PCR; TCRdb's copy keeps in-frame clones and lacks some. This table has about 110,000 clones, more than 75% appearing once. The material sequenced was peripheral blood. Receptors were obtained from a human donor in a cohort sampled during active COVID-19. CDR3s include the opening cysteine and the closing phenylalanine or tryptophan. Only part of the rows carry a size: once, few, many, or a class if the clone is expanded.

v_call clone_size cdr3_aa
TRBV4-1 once CASSQGLRGGPGNEQFF
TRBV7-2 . CASSLEGLGLAGYTF
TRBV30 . CAWADRGSLNEQFF
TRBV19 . CASSINGGETQYF
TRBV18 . CASSSELGGYEQYF
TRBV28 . CASSFVAVQETQYF
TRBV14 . CASSQEGGEQFF
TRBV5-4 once CASSLGGGQGAGYTF
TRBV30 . CAWSGAGVSDTQYF
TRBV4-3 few CASSQVIGYEQYF
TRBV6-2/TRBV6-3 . CASSPTRLAGQETQYF
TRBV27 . CASSLGLAGDESADTQYF
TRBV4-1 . CASSQAYPGKNEKLFF
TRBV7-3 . CASSFSGDSYNEQFF
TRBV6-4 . CARRGGGSSYEQYF
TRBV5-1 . CASSLALGGTEAFF
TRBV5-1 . CASSLGVAGGVNEQFF
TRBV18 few CASSQDRSLFYGYTF
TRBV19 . CASAFDGAYEQYF
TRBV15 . CATSRHDDSFNQPQHF
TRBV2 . CASSERFSGNTIYF
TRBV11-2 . CASRRGSNEKLFF
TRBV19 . CASSIAGAGNTIYF
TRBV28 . CASSLIQGIGTEAFF
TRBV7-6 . CASSFVSAGQALVATQYF
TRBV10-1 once CASSESGGTGELFF
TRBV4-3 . CASSQGGSYEQYF
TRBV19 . CASSQVRGGQPQHF
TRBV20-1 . CSAQGNQPQHF
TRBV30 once CAWKWAGNTEAFF
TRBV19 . CASSIDRGASGGTDTQYF
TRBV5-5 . CASRQQGALQAEAFF
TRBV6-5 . CASNQNAVSYGYTF
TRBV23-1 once CASSQTQPGQGQGEKLFF
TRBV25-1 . CASTPGGWEGLNEQFF
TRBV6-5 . CASSYRGESNQPQHF
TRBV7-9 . CASSPIYEQYF
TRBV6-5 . CASIRQGAGTEAFF
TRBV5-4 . CASSRTVGETQYF
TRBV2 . CASSDSGGNYGYTF
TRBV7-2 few CASSLGSRQPQHF
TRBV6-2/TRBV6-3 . CASSPVGGGTSGTGELFF
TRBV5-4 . CASSPGQGRFRGTEAFF
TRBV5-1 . CASSFGASGANVLTF
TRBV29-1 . CSVTDRANTEAFF
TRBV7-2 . CASSLRSGNEQFF
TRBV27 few CASSTSGTANTGELFF
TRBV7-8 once CASSLTGTETQYF
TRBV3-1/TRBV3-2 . CASSQRYNEQFF
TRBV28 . CASKDNYNEQFF
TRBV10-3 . CAIGQAFSGYTF
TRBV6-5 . CASKGPGGTEAFF
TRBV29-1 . CSVREGTEAFF
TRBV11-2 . CASSSRLESYGYTF
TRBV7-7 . CASSLSQGSGNTIYF